This T cell receptor (beta chain) was captured in a study of blood T cell repertoires in COVID-19. In the source study's methods: Reference gene primer amplification gave estimated nucleated cell counts. Clones were read by immunoSEQ multiplex PCR, and TCRdb kept only the in-frame ones, dropping some. V and J calls and clone size follow that table, whereas D and trimming were derived from the DNA. The repertoire holds around 140,000 clones, with about four fifths as singletons. A single count supports this clone. Different DNA sequences within this sample yield the same CDR3. A Seattle source enrolled patients during active infection and followed them longitudinally. V was clipped by 1 base and J by 2 bases, with 5 bases between them. This CDR3 is 13 amino acids long. The germline gives CDR1 SGDLS, CDR2 YYNGEE.

The sequence was collected from a man in his thirties or forties with COVID-19, enrolled during active disease. Sequenced input: peripheral blood. This sequence joins TRBV9 and TRBJ2-3; D not certain. CDR3 region: CASSVSSTDTQYF. CDR3 DNA sequence: TGTGCCAGCAGCGTATCTTCCACAGATACGCAGTATTTT.